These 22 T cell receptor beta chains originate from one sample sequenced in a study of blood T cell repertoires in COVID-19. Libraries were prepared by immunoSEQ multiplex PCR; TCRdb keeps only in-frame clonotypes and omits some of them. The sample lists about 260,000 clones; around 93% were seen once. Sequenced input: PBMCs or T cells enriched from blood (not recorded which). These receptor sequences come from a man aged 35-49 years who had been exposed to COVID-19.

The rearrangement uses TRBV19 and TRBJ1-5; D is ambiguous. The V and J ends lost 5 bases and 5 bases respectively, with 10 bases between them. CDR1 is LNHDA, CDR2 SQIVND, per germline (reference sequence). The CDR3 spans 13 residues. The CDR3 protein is CASSPQDYQPQHF. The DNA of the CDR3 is TGTGCCAGTAGTCCCCAGGACTATCAGCCCCAGCATTTT. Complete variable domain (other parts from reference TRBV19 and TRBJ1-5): DGGITQSPKYLFRKEGQNVTLSCEQNLNHDAMYWYRQDPGQGLRLIYYSQIVNDFQKGDIAEGYSVSREKKESFPLTVTSAQKNPTAFYLCASSPQDYQPQHFGDGTRLSIL.

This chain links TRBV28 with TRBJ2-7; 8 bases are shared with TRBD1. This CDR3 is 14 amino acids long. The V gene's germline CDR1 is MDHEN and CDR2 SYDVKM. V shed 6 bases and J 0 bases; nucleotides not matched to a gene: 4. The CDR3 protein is CASRRTGTSYEQYF. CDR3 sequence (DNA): TGTGCCAGCAGAAGGACAGGGACCTCCTACGAGCAGTACTTC.

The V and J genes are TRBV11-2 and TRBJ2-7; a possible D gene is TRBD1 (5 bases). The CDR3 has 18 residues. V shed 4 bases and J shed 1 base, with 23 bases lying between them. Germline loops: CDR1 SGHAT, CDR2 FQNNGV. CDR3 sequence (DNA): TGTGCCAGCAGCTCATCCTTTATGGGTCGACAGTTTTCCTACGAGCAGTACTTC. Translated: CASSSSFMGRQFSYEQYF.

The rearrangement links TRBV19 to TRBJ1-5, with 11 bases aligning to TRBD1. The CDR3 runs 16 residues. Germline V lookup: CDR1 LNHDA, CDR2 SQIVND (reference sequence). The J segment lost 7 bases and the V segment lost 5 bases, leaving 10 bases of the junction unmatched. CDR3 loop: CASSLRGQGALQPQHF. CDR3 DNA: TGTGCCAGTAGTCTTCGTGGACAGGGGGCTTTGCAGCCCCAGCATTTT.

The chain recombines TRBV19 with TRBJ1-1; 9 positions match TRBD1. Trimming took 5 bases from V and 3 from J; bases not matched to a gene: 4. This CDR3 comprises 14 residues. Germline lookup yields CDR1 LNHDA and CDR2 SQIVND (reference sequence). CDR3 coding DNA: TGTGCCAGTAGTCGCGGACAGGGGTACACTGAAGCTTTCTTT. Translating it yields CASSRGQGYTEAFF. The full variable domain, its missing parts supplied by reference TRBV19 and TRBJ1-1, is DGGITQSPKYLFRKEGQNVTLSCEQNLNHDAMYWYRQDPGQGLRLIYYSQIVNDFQKGDIAEGYSVSREKKESFPLTVTSAQKNPTAFYLCASSRGQGYTEAFFGQGTRLTVV.

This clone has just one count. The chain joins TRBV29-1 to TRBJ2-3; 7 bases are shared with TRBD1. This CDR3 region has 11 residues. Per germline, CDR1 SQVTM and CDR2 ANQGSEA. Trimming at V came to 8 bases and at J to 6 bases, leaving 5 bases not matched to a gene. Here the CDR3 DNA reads TGCAGCCTTCGACAGGGTGATACGCAGTATTTT. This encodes CSLRQGDTQYF.

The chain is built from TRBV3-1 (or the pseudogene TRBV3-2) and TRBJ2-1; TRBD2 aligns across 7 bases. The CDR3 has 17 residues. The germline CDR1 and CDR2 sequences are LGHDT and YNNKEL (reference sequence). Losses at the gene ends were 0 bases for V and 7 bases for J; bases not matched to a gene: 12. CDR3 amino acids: CASSQERARAGWNEQFF. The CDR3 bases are TGTGCCAGCAGCCAAGAGCGGGCGCGAGCGGGGTGGAATGAGCAGTTCTTC.

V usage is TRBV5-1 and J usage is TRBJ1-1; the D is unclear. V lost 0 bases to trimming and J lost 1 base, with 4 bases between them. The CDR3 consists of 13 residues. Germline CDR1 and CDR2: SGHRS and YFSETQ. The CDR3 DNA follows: TGCGCCAGCAGCTTGGGAGAGAACACTGAAGCTTTCTTT. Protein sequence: CASSLGENTEAFF.

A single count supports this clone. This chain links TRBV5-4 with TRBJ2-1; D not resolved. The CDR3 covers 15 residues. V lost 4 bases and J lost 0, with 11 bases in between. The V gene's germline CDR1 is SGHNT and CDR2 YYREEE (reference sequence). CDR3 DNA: TGTGCCAGCAGCGTGGGCCTTAGCTCCTACAATGAGCAGTTCTTC. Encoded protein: CASSVGLSSYNEQFF.

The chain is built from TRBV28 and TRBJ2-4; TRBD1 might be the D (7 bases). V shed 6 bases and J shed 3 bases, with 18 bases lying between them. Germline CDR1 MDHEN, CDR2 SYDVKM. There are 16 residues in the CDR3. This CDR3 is CASSHDREEVKNIQYF. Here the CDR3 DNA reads TGTGCCAGCAGCCATGACAGGGAGGAAGTCAAAAACATTCAGTACTTC.

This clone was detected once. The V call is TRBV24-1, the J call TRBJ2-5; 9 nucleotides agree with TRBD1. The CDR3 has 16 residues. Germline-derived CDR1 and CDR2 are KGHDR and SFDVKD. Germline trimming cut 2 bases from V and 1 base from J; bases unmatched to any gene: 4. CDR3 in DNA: TGTGCCACCAGTGATTACGGGACAGGGTCCCAAGAGACCCAGTACTTC. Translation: CATSDYGTGSQETQYF.

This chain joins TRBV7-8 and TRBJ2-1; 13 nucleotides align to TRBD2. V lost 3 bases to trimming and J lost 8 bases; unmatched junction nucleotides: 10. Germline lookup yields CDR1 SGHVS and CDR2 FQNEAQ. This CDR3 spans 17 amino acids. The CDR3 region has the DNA TGTGCCAGCAGCTTCACTAGCGGGAGGGCCTTCAGAGATGAGCAGTTCTTC. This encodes CASSFTSGRAFRDEQFF.

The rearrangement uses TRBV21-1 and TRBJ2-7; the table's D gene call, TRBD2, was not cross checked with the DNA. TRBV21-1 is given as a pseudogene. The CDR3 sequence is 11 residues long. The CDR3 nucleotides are TGTGCCAGGCCTAGCTCCTACGAGCAGTACTTC. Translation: CARPSSYEQYF.

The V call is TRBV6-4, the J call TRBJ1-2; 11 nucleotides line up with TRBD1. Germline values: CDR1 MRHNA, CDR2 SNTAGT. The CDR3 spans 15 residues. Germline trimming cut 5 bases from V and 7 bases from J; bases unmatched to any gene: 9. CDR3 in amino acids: CASSLTGTGGSGYTF. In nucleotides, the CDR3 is TGTGCCAGCAGTCTAACCGGGACAGGGGGTAGTGGCTACACCTTC.

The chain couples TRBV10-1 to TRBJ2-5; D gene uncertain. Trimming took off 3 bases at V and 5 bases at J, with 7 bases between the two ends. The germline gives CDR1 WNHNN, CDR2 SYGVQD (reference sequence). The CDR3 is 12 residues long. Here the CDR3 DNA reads TGCGCCAGCAGTGATGCGGTGGAGACCCAGTACTTC. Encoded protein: CASSDAVETQYF.

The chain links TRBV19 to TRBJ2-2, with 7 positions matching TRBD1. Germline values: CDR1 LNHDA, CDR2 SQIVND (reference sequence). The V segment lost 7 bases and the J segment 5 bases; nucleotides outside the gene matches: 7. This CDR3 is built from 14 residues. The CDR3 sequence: CASTDRVETGELFF. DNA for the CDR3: TGTGCCAGTACCGACAGGGTTGAAACCGGGGAGCTGTTTTTT.

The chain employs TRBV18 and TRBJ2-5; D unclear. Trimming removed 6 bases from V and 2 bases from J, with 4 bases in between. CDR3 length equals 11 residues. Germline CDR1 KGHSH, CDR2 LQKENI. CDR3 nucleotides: TGTGCCAGCTCTTCTCAAGAGACCCAGTACTTC. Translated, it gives CASSSQETQYF.

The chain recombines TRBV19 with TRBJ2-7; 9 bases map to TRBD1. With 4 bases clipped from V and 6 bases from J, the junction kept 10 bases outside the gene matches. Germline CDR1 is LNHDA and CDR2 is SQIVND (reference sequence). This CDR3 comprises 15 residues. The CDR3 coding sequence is TGTGCCAGTAGTACCTACAGGGGGCAATCAGGCGAGCAGTACTTC. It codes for CASSTYRGQSGEQYF.

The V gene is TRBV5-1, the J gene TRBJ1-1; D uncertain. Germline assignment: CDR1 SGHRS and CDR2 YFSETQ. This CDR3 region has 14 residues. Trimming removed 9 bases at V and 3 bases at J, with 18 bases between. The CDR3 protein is CATRVRGRDTEAFF. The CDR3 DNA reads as TGCGCCACAAGGGTGCGAGGGAGGGACACTGAAGCTTTCTTT.

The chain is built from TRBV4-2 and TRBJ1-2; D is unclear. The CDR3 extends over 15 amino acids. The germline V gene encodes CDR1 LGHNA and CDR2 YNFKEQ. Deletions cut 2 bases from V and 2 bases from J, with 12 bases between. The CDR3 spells CASSQLERRNYGYTF. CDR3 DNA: TGTGCCAGCAGCCAATTAGAACGGCGGAACTATGGCTACACCTTC.

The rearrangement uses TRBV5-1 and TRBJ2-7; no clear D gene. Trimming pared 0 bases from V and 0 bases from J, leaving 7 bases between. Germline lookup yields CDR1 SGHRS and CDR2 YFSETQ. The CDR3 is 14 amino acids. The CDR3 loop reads CASSLDSVSYEQYF. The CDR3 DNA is TGCGCCAGCAGCTTGGACAGTGTCTCCTACGAGCAGTACTTC.

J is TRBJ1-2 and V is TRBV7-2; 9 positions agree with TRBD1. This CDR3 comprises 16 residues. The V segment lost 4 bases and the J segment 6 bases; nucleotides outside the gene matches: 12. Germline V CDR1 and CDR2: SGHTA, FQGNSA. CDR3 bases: TGTGCCAGCAGCTCTAGACTGGGACAGGGTAGTAATGGCTACACCTTC. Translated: CASSSRLGQGSNGYTF.